A single sample is the source of the 30 T cell receptor beta chains below, sequenced in a study of T-cell reconstitution after alpha-beta-depleted transplantation in children. Unique molecular identifiers were incorporated during preparation of the TCRbeta library. TCRdb re-analysed the PCR reads in MiXCR, keeping a single row per CDR3 protein. The repertoire holds 300,000 or so distinct CDR3 sequences, with around 20% as singletons. Material: PBMCs, mostly from graft donor cells, obtained 180 days after TCRalphabeta/CD19-depleted stem cell transplant. These receptor sequences come from a male patient aged 10 to 17 who had a stem cell transplant for acute lymphoblastic leukemia, so the T cells may come from the graft donor.

The chain links TRBV3-1 to TRBJ2-7; TRBD1 matches 7 bases. The germline gives CDR1 LGHDT, CDR2 YNNKEL (reference sequence). With 10 bases clipped from V and 1 base from J, the junction kept 16 bases outside the gene matches. The CDR3 is 16 residues long. CDR3 in amino acids: CATCQGPGQRSYEQYF. The DNA for the CDR3 is TGTGCCACCTGCCAAGGGCCGGGACAGCGGTCCTACGAGCAGTACTTC.

V and J are TRBV7-6 and TRBJ2-1, with D possibly matching TRBD1 (5 bases). Between the trimmed V and J ends, which lost 5 bases and 4 bases, there was a span of 12 bases. Germline CDR1 SGHVS, CDR2 FNYEAQ. This CDR3 contains 14 residues. Here the CDR3 reads CASSNTDMYNEQFF. In DNA form, the CDR3 reads TGTGCCAGCAGCAATACGGACATGTACAATGAGCAGTTCTTC.

The genes are TRBV3-1 and TRBJ2-7; D is perhaps TRBD1 (5 bases). Germline V lookup: CDR1 LGHDT, CDR2 YNNKEL (reference sequence). Trimming pared 4 bases from V and 2 bases from J, leaving 15 bases between. The CDR3 is 15 residues long. The CDR3 DNA sequence: TGTGCCAGCAGCCTCCGGCAGGGTCCGACCTACGAGCAGTACTTC. As protein: CASSLRQGPTYEQYF.

This clonotype was recorded a few times. V usage is TRBV4-1 and J usage is TRBJ1-1, with TRBD1 identical over 8 bases. Germline V gene sequence: CDR1 MGHRA, CDR2 YSYEKL. Germline trimming cut 1 base from V and 1 base from J; bases unmatched to any gene: 5. This CDR3 has 16 residues. The DNA for the CDR3 is TGCGCCAGCAGCCAAGTCAAAGGACAGGGGAACACTGAAGCTTTCTTT. This encodes CASSQVKGQGNTEAFF.

V is TRBV4-1 and J is TRBJ2-7; 12 bases match TRBD2. V gave up 1 base and J gave up 7 bases; unmatched junction bases: 8. The CDR3 runs 16 residues. Looked up from germline, CDR1 is MGHRA and CDR2 is YSYEKL. The CDR3 here is CASSQAGTSGLAEQYF. CDR3 in DNA: TGCGCCAGCAGCCAAGCTGGGACTAGCGGGCTTGCTGAGCAGTACTTC.

The J gene is TRBJ2-7, the V gene TRBV12-3 or TRBV12-4; 7 positions match TRBD2. This CDR3 region has 15 residues. With 6 bases clipped from V and 4 bases from J, the junction kept 12 bases outside the gene matches. CDR3 region: CASSRTGLAAYEQYF. DNA for the CDR3: TGTGCCAGCAGCCGGACGGGGCTAGCGGCTTACGAGCAGTACTTC.

This clonotype was seen a single time. The J gene is TRBJ2-3, the V gene TRBV7-3; D may be TRBD1 (6 bases). Trimming shortened V by 5 bases and J by 3 bases, and 30 bases separated the two germline ends. From germline, CDR1 is SGHTA and CDR2 FQGTGA. The CDR3 has 20 residues. The CDR3: CASSLPLRRDTKRSTDTQYF. CDR3 nucleotide sequence: TGTGCCAGCAGCCTCCCACTTCGCCGGGACACGAAACGGAGTACAGATACGCAGTATTTT.

The chain employs TRBV20-1 and TRBJ1-1; 8 nucleotides agree with TRBD1. The CDR3 runs to 13 residues. Trimming cost V 3 bases and J 6 bases; bases outside gene matches: 6. Germline-derived CDR1 and CDR2 are DFQATT and SNEGSKA (reference sequence). As DNA, the CDR3 is TGCAGTGCTAGTTTCCAGGGGGCCGCTGAAGCTTTCTTT. This gives the protein CSASFQGAAEAFF.

The chain combines TRBV20-1 with TRBJ2-1, with unresolved D. The length of the CDR3 is 13 residues. The germline V and J ends were trimmed by 3 bases and 1 base, with 7 bases remaining between them. Germline-derived CDR1 and CDR2 are DFQATT and SNEGSKA (reference sequence). The CDR3 loop reads CSASISSYNEQFF. The CDR3 bases are TGCAGTGCTAGTATCAGTTCCTACAATGAGCAGTTCTTC.

This clonotype has only a few counts. The CDR3 DNA sequence: TGTGCCAGTAGTATGGACGGAGAAGAGACCCAGTACTTC. Its protein product is CASSMDGEETQYF. This chain connects TRBV19 to TRBJ2-5; D is uncertain. Trimming stripped 3 bases from V and 3 bases from J, with 8 bases between. The CDR3 loop spans 13 amino acids. Germline lookup yields CDR1 LNHDA and CDR2 SQIVND (reference sequence).

In its sample, this clonotype was seen a few times. This chain links TRBV6-5 with TRBJ2-3, with a tentative D call TRBD2 (6 bases). V gave up 2 bases and J gave up 2 bases, with 8 bases separating them. The CDR3 covers 14 residues. CDR1 MNHEY and CDR2 SVGAGI come from the germline V gene. The CDR3 sequence is CASSYGGFTDTQYF. CDR3 bases: TGTGCCAGCAGTTACGGGGGGTTCACAGATACGCAGTATTTT.

The chain carries TRBV11-1 and TRBJ1-2, with TRBD1 identical over 11 bases. V lost 1 base to trimming and J lost 4 bases; unmatched junction nucleotides: 14. The germline V gene has CDR1 SGHAT and CDR2 FQDESV (reference sequence). This CDR3 region has 19 residues. CDR3 coding DNA: TGTGCCAGCAGCTTAGATGTGTTGGGACAGGGGGGACTCTTCTATGGCTACACCTTC. Residues: CASSLDVLGQGGLFYGYTF. Complete variable domain (other parts from reference TRBV11-1 and TRBJ1-2): EAEVAQSPRYKITEKSQAVAFWCDPISGHATLYWYRQILGQGPELLVQFQDESVVDDSQLPKDRFSAERLKGVDSTLKIQPAELGDSAMYLCASSLDVLGQGGLFYGYTFGSGTRLTVV.

Only a few counts were recorded for this clonotype. V and J are TRBV29-1 and TRBJ2-5; tentative D call: TRBD1 (6 bases). CDR3 size: 14 residues. V was shortened by 4 bases and J by 4 bases, with 16 bases between the two germline ends. The V gene's germline CDR1 is SQVTM and CDR2 ANQGSEA. CDR3 loop: CSVGRGMARETQYF. CDR3 sequence (DNA): TGCAGCGTTGGAAGGGGGATGGCCCGAGAGACCCAGTACTTC.

The genes are TRBV29-1 and TRBJ1-2; D is possibly TRBD1 (5 bases). Trimming shortened V by 7 bases and J by 7 bases, and 13 bases separated the two germline ends. The CDR3 is 11 amino acids. Germline V gene sequence: CDR1 SQVTM, CDR2 ANQGSEA. CDR3 bases: TGCAGCGCAACCTTGACAGTTGGCTACACCTTC. Protein sequence: CSATLTVGYTF.

This clonotype was detected a few times. J is TRBJ2-2 and V is TRBV3-1; D might be TRBD1 or TRBD2, each matching 5 bases. The V and J ends lost 4 bases and 5 bases respectively, with 17 bases between them. The CDR3 spans 16 residues. CDR1 LGHDT and CDR2 YNNKEL come from the germline V gene (reference sequence). The CDR3 DNA sequence: TGTGCCAGCAGCCTAGGACACTATACGGGAACCGGGGAGCTGTTTTTT. Encoded protein: CASSLGHYTGTGELFF.

This clonotype has just a few counts. The rearrangement links TRBV7-2 to TRBJ2-7; 10 bases map to TRBD2. There are 15 residues in the CDR3. After removal of 2 bases from V and 8 bases from J, the junction contained 9 bases not matched to a gene. Per the germline V gene, CDR1 is SGHTA and CDR2 is FQGNSA. The chain's CDR3 is CASSLSVLAGMKQYF. In DNA, the CDR3 is TGTGCCAGCAGCTTATCGGTACTAGCGGGGATGAAGCAGTACTTC.

The V and J genes are TRBV28 and TRBJ2-1, with 11 bases aligning to TRBD2. The germline CDR1 and CDR2 sequences are MDHEN and SYDVKM. The CDR3 runs to 15 residues. With V trimmed by 8 bases and J by 1 base, 4 bases remained unmatched. The CDR3 coding sequence is TGTGCCAGCTGGGGACTAGCGGTATCCTACAATGAGCAGTTCTTC. Protein: CASWGLAVSYNEQFF. Drawing the rest from reference TRBV28 and TRBJ2-1, the complete variable domain is DVKVTQSSRYLVKRTGEKVFLECVQDMDHENMFWYRQDPGLGLRLIYFSYDVKMKEKGDIPEGYSVSREKKERFSLILESASTNQTSMYLCASWGLAVSYNEQFFGPGTRLTVL.

This clonotype came up a few times. The chain links TRBV18 to TRBJ2-5, with D possibly TRBD2 on 5 matching bases. V lost 3 bases to trimming and J lost 1 base, with 21 bases between them. The CDR3 is made up of 18 amino acids. From germline, CDR1 is KGHSH and CDR2 LQKENI. The CDR3 here is CASSPYPVASKSQETQYF. DNA for the CDR3: TGTGCCAGCTCACCTTACCCGGTAGCGTCCAAGTCCCAAGAGACCCAGTACTTC. Combining the CDR3 with reference TRBV18 and TRBJ2-5 gives the whole variable domain NAGVMQNPRHLVRRRGQEARLRCSPMKGHSHVYWYRQLPEEGLKFMVYLQKENIIDESGMPKERFSAEFPKEGPSILRIQQVVRGDSAAYFCASSPYPVASKSQETQYFGPGTRLLVL.

This rearrangement joins TRBV12-3 or TRBV12-4 to TRBJ2-2; the match to TRBD2 covers 11 bases. This CDR3 region has 14 residues. V shed 7 bases and J 6 bases; nucleotides not matched to a gene: 4. The CDR3 DNA follows: TGTGCCAGCAAACTAGCGGGAGTCGCCGGGGAGCTGTTTTTT. Its translation is CASKLAGVAGELFF.

The chain is built from TRBV5-1 and TRBJ1-1; no firm D call. This CDR3 is 13 amino acids long. The germline V gene has CDR1 SGHRS and CDR2 YFSETQ. The ends were cut back, 4 bases at V and 2 bases at J, with 9 bases in the middle. The CDR3 sequence: CASSAGSNTEAFF. In DNA form, the CDR3 reads TGCGCCAGCAGCGCCGGGAGTAACACTGAAGCTTTCTTT.

In its sample, this clonotype was seen a few times. The rearrangement uses TRBV2 and TRBJ2-4; D remains ambiguous. Trimming took off 4 bases at V and 13 bases at J, with 8 bases between the two ends. CDR1 is SNHLY and CDR2 is FYNNEI in the germline V gene. This CDR3 spans 10 amino acids. CDR3: CASSGATQYF. The CDR3 bases are TGTGCCAGCAGTGGTGCAACCCAGTACTTC. Based on the CDR3 plus reference TRBV2 and TRBJ2-4, the full variable domain is EPEVTQTPSHQVTQMGQEVILRCVPISNHLYFYWYRQILGQKVEFLVSFYNNEISEKSEIFDDQFSVERPDGSNFTLKIRSTKLEDSAMYFCASSGATQYFGAGTRLSVL.

This clonotype was seen only a few times. The chain joins TRBV27 to TRBJ1-5; the match to TRBD1 covers 11 bases. Germline lookup yields CDR1 MNHEY and CDR2 SMNVEV (reference sequence). After removal of 6 bases from V and 5 bases from J, the junction contained 12 bases not matched to a gene. The CDR3 is 17 amino acids. The DNA for the CDR3 is TGTGCCAGCAGACCCAACTTCGGACAGGGGGCTTATCAGCCCCAGCATTTT. Amino acids: CASRPNFGQGAYQPQHF.

Of note for this clonotype: One end of the junction is discordant with germline, which a read error may explain. The rearrangement joins TRBV2 to TRBJ2-7; D may match TRBD1 or TRBD2 (5 bases each). Looked up from germline, CDR1 is SNHLY and CDR2 is FYNNEI. The CDR3 length is 14 residues. CDR3 coding DNA: TGTGCCAGCACCCATAGCTCGGGGACCTACGAGCAGCACTTC. It specifies CASTHSSGTYEQHF.

The chain has TRBV7-9 and TRBJ1-2; D gene unclear. The CDR3 runs 12 residues. Germline V gives CDR1 SEHNR, CDR2 FQNEAQ (reference sequence). Trimming shortened V by 8 bases and J by 4 bases, and 11 bases separated the two germline ends. CDR3 protein: CASLGRVYGYTF. The CDR3 DNA sequence: TGTGCCAGCTTGGGAAGAGTCTATGGCTACACCTTC.

This clonotype was recorded a few times. This CDR3 is CASSPPGTSGSAFPTDTQYF. CDR3 nucleotides: TGCGCCAGCAGCCCCCCCGGGACTAGCGGGAGTGCTTTCCCCACAGATACGCAGTATTTT. This chain uses TRBV5-1 with TRBJ2-3; 14 nucleotides line up with TRBD2. Germline V gives CDR1 SGHRS, CDR2 YFSETQ. V lost 4 bases, J lost 2 bases, and 15 bases stayed unmatched. This CDR3 contains 20 residues. Variable domain in full (rest from reference TRBV5-1 and TRBJ2-3): KAGVTQTPRYLIKTRGQQVTLSCSPISGHRSVSWYQQTPGQGLQFLFEYFSETQRNKGNFPGRFSGRQFSNSRSEMNVSTLELGDSALYLCASSPPGTSGSAFPTDTQYFGPGTRLTVL.

This clonotype came up a few times. The V call is TRBV20-1, the J call TRBJ2-7, with D maybe TRBD2 (6 bases). This CDR3 contains 14 residues. Trimming left V 1 base short and J 3 bases short, with 13 bases between. The germline CDR1 and CDR2 sequences are DFQATT and SNEGSKA (reference sequence). The chain's CDR3 is CSARVLDYLYEQYF. The CDR3 DNA is TGCAGTGCTAGAGTCCTGGACTATCTCTACGAGCAGTACTTC.

This chain links TRBV6-5 with TRBJ2-7; D is unresolved. Trimming stripped 3 bases from V and 3 bases from J, with 6 bases between. CDR1 and CDR2 from the germline V gene are MNHEY and SVGAGI. The CDR3 totals 12 residues. The CDR3 reads CASSYQGYEQYF. For the CDR3, the DNA is TGTGCCAGCAGTTATCAAGGCTACGAGCAGTACTTC.

This chain links TRBV20-1 with TRBJ1-1, with no clear D. Trimming removed 0 bases from V and 1 base from J, with 18 bases in between. In germline, CDR1 is DFQATT, CDR2 SNEGSKA (reference sequence). CDR3 length: 17 residues. The CDR3, as DNA: TGCAGTGCTAGAGATATGACCCCCCCACGATCGAACACTGAAGCTTTCTTT. Its protein product is CSARDMTPPRSNTEAFF.

CDR3: CASSQNIRGAQFF. The CDR3 DNA reads as TGTGCCAGCAGCCAGAACATCAGAGGAGCGCAGTTCTTC. The gene calls are TRBV7-6 and TRBJ2-1; D is unclear. V lost 5 bases and J lost 12, with 17 bases in between. The CDR3 is made up of 13 amino acids. The germline V gene has CDR1 SGHVS and CDR2 FNYEAQ.

The rearrangement links TRBV4-1 to TRBJ2-7; D is perhaps TRBD1 or TRBD2 (6 bases each). V lost 2 bases, J lost 2 bases, and 19 bases lay in between. CDR3 size: 17 residues. Germline V gene sequence: CDR1 MGHRA, CDR2 YSYEKL. The chain's CDR3 is CASSQIPGARKTYEQYF. The CDR3, as DNA: TGCGCCAGCAGCCAAATTCCGGGGGCGCGAAAAACCTACGAGCAGTACTTC.